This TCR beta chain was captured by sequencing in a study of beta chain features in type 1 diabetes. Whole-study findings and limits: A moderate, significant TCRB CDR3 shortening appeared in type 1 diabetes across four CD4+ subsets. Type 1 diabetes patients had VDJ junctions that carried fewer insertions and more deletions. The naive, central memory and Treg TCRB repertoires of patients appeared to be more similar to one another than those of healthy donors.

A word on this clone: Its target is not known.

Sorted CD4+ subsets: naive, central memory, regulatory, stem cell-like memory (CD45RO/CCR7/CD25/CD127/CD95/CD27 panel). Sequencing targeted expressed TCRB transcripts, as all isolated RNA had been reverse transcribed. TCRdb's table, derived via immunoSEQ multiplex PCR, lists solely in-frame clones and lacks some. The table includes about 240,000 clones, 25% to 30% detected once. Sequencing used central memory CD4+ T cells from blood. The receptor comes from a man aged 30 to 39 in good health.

CDR3 bases: TGTGCCTGGAGTATAACGCCCGGGGAGCTGTTTTTT. Its translation: CAWSITPGELFF. The rearrangement uses TRBV30 and TRBJ2-2; D is unclear. V was cut by 2 bases and J by 6 bases, with 7 bases left in between. Germline loops: CDR1 GTSNPN, CDR2 SVGIG (reference sequence). The CDR3 is made up of 12 amino acids. Together with reference TRBV30 and TRBJ2-2, the CDR3 gives the full variable domain: SQTIHQWPATLVQPVGSPLSLECTVEGTSNPNLYWYRQAAGRGLQLLFYSVGIGQISSEVPQNLSASRPQDRQFILSSKKLLLSDSGFYLCAWSITPGELFFGEGSRLTVL.